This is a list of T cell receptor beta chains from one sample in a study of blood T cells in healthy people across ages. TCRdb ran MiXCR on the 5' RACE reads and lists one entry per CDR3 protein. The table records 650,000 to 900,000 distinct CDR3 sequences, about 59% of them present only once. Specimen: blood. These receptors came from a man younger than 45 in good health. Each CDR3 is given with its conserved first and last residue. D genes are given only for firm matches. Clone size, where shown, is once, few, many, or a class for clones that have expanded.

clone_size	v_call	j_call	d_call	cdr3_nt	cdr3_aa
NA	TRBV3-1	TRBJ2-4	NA	TGTGCCAGCAGCCAAGATCAGGGGCCGAAGTACTTC	CASSQDQGPKYF
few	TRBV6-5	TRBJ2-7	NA	TGTGCCAGCAGTCGACCCGGGTACGAGCAGTACTTC	CASSRPGYEQYF
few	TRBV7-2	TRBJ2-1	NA	TGTGCCAGCTGCCCGGGGGTGAACTACAATGAGCAGTTCTTC	CASCPGVNYNEQFF
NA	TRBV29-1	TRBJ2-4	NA	TGCAGCGTTGAGGTGCAGGGGAGGCGGTACTTC	CSVEVQGRRYF
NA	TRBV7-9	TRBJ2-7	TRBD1	TGTGCCAGCAGTTCAGACAGGGTTGCCGAGCAGTACTTC	CASSSDRVAEQYF
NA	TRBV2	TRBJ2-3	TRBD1	TGTGCCAGGTCGGAAGACAGGGAAAGGGCAGATACGCAGTATTTT	CARSEDRERADTQYF
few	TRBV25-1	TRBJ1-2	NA	TGTGCCACCCCCGGGCAGGGTGGACATGGCTACACCTTC	CATPGQGGHGYTF
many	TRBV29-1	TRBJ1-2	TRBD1	TGCAGTGTACGGACAGGGGGAAACTATGGCTACACCTTC	CSVRTGGNYGYTF
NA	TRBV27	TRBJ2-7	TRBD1	TGTGCCAGCAGTTTCGGGGACAGGGTCCACGAGCAGTACTTC	CASSFGDRVHEQYF
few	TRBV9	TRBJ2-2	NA	TGTGCCAGCAGCACCTCTCTTACCGGGGAGCTGTTTTTT	CASSTSLTGELFF